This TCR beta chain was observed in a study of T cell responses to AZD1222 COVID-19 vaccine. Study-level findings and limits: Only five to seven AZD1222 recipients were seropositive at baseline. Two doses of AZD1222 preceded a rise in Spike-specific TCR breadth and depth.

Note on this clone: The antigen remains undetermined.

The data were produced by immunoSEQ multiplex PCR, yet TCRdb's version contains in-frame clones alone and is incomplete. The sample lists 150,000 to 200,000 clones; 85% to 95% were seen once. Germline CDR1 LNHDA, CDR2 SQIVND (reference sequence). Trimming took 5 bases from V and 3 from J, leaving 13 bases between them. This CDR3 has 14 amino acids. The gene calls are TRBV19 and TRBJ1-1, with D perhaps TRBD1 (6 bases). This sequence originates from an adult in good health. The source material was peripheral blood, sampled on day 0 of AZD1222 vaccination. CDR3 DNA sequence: TGTGCCAGTAGTGCCAATCACAGGGACACTGAAGCTTTCTTT. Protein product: CASSANHRDTEAFF. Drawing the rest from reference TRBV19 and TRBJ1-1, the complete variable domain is DGGITQSPKYLFRKEGQNVTLSCEQNLNHDAMYWYRQDPGQGLRLIYYSQIVNDFQKGDIAEGYSVSREKKESFPLTVTSAQKNPTAFYLCASSANHRDTEAFFGQGTRLTVV.